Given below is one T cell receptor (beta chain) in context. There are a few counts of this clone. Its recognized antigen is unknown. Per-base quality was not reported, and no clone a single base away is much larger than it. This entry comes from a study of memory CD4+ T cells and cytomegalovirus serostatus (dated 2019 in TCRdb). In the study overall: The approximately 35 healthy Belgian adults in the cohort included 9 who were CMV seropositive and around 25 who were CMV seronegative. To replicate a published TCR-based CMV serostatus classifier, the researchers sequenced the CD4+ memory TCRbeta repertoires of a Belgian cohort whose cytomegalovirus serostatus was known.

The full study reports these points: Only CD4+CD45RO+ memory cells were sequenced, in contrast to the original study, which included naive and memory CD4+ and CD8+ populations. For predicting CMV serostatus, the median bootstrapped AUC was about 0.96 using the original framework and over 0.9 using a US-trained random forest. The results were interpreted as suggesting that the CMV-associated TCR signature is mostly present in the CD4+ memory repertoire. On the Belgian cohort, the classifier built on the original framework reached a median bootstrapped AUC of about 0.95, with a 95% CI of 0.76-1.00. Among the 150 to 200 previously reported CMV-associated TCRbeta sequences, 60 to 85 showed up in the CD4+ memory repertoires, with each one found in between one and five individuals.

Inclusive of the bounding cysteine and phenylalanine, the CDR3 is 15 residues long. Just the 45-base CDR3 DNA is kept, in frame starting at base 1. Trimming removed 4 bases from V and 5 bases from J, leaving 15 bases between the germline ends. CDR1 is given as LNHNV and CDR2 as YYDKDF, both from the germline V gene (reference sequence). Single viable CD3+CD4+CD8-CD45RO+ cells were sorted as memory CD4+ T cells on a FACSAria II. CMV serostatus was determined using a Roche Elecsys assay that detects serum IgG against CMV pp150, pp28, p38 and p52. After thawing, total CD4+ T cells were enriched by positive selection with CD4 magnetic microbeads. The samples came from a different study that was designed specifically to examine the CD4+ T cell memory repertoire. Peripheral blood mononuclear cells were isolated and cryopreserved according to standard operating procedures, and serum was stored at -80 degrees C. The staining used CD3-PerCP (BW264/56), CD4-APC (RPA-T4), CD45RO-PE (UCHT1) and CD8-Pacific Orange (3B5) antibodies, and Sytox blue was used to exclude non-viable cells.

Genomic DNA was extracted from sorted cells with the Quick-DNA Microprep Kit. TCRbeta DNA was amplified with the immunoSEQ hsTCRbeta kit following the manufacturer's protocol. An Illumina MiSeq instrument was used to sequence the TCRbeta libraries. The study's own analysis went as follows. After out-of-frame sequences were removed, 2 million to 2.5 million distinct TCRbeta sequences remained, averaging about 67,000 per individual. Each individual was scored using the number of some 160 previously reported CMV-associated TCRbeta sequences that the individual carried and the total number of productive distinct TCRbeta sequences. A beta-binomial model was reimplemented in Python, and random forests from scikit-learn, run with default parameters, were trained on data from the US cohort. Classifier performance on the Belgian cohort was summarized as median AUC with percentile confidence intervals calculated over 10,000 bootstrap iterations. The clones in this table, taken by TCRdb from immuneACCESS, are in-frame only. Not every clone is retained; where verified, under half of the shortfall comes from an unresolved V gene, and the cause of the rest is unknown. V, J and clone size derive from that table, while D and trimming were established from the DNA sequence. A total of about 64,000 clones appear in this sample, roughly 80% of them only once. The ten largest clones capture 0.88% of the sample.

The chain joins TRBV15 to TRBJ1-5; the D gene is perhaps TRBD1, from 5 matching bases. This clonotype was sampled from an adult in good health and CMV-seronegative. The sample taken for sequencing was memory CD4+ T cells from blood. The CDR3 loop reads CATSTRAGLYQPQHF. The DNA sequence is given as TGTGCCACCAGCACCAGAGCAGGGCTCTATCAGCCCCAGCATTTT.